Listed here are 32 T cell receptor beta chains from one sample, sequenced in a study of vaccination effects on CD4 cells after COVID-19. These receptors lack a known antigen. Around day 10 of culture, CD4+ T cells were separated out. Repertoires were generated with immunoSEQ multiplex PCR, while TCRdb's copy carries only in-frame clones and drops some. This table holds tens of thousands of clones, roughly 80% found once. The sample here was CD4+ T cells from PBMCs cultured without peptide, taken before COVID-19 vaccination. These receptors were taken from a human donor who received a COVID-19 vaccine.

The chain joins TRBV5-1 to TRBJ1-1; D gene uncertain. The length of the CDR3 is 15 residues. Trimming took off 1 base at V and 1 base at J, with 11 bases between the two ends. The germline V gene has CDR1 SGHRS and CDR2 YFSETQ. CDR3 region: CASSLRPTSNTEAFF. The CDR3 region has the DNA TGCGCCAGCAGCTTGAGACCCACATCGAACACTGAAGCTTTCTTT.

This rearrangement joins TRBV28 to TRBJ1-2; TRBD1 agrees at 10 bases. Trimming took 2 bases from V and 8 from J; bases not matched to a gene: 2. Germline CDR1 reads MDHEN; CDR2 reads SYDVKM. The CDR3 runs 13 residues. Here the CDR3 DNA reads TGTGCCAGCAGTTTACGGGACAGGGGAGGCTACACCTTC. Translating it yields CASSLRDRGGYTF.

This clone appeared a single time. The chain carries TRBV6-1 and TRBJ1-1; D may be TRBD1 (5 bases). The CDR3 extends over 14 amino acids. Germline V gene lookup returns CDR1 MNHNS and CDR2 SASEGT. The V gene lost 3 bases and the J gene lost 6 bases, with 14 bases spanning the gap. CDR3 amino acids: CASSEAGMVAEAFF. The CDR3 region has the DNA TGTGCCAGCAGTGAGGCAGGGATGGTCGCTGAAGCTTTCTTT.

This chain joins TRBV9 and TRBJ2-5; TRBD1 agrees at 8 bases. Germline CDR1 SGDLS, CDR2 YYNGEE. The junction had 5 bases not matched to a gene; V was cut back by 0 bases and J by 1 base. This CDR3 has 16 amino acids. The CDR3 sequence is CASSVDPTGGQETQYF. The DNA of the CDR3 is TGTGCCAGCAGCGTAGACCCAACAGGGGGCCAAGAGACCCAGTACTTC.

The sample holds one count of this clone. CDR3 in amino acids: CSVRGLAGERETQYF. As DNA, the CDR3 is TGCAGCGTTAGGGGTTTAGCGGGGGAGCGAGAGACCCAGTACTTC. The chain uses TRBV29-1 and TRBJ2-5; 9 bases map to TRBD2. V was clipped by 5 bases and J by 4 bases; unmatched bases: 11. Looked up from germline, CDR1 is SQVTM and CDR2 is ANQGSEA. There are 15 residues in the CDR3.

The chain combines TRBV18 with TRBJ2-2; D possibly corresponds to TRBD1 (6 bases). The CDR3 totals 15 residues. V shed 6 bases and J shed 2 bases, with 13 bases lying between them. Germline V gene sequence: CDR1 KGHSH, CDR2 LQKENI. CDR3 amino acids: CASSPDRKNTGELFF. The CDR3 DNA reads TGTGCCAGCTCCCCGGACAGAAAAAACACCGGGGAGCTGTTTTTT. Filled out from reference TRBV18 and TRBJ2-2, the complete variable domain reads NAGVMQNPRHLVRRRGQEARLRCSPMKGHSHVYWYRQLPEEGLKFMVYLQKENIIDESGMPKERFSAEFPKEGPSILRIQQVVRGDSAAYFCASSPDRKNTGELFFGEGSRLTVL.

This chain uses TRBV11-3 with TRBJ1-3, with a weak D call TRBD1 (6 bases). The CDR3 totals 14 residues. Looked up from germline, CDR1 is SGHNT and CDR2 is YENEEA. The V gene lost 4 bases and the J gene lost 0 bases, with 7 bases spanning the gap. The CDR3 spells CASSSDSSGNTIYF. In nucleotides, the CDR3 is TGTGCCAGCAGCTCGGACAGCTCTGGAAACACCATATATTTT.

The chain uses TRBV29-1 and TRBJ1-2; 7 bases are shared with TRBD1. The CDR3 sequence is 12 residues long. Trimming cost V 6 bases and J 5 bases; bases outside gene matches: 6. From germline, CDR1 is SQVTM and CDR2 ANQGSEA. CDR3 DNA sequence: TGCAGCGTCCGGGACAGCTATTATGGCTACACCTTC. Translating it yields CSVRDSYYGYTF.

V and J are TRBV5-1 and TRBJ1-3, with D maybe TRBD1 (5 bases). With 4 bases removed from V and 4 bases from J, the gap between germline ends came to 9 bases. The length of the CDR3 is 13 residues. Germline-derived CDR1 and CDR2 are SGHRS and YFSETQ. The CDR3 protein is CASSADSGNTIYF. DNA for the CDR3: TGCGCCAGCAGCGCCGACAGCGGAAACACCATATATTTT.

The genes are TRBV5-4 and TRBJ2-5; no clear D gene. In germline, CDR1 is SGHNT, CDR2 YYREEE (reference sequence). The V gene lost 0 bases and the J gene lost 1 base, with 7 bases spanning the gap. This CDR3 is 14 amino acids long. The CDR3: CASSLAASQETQYF. The CDR3 DNA sequence: TGTGCCAGCAGCTTGGCCGCCAGCCAAGAGACCCAGTACTTC.

This sequence joins TRBV18 and TRBJ1-4; 10 positions agree with TRBD1. Trimming removed 5 bases from V and 3 bases from J; junction bases left unmatched: 3. The germline CDR1 and CDR2 sequences are KGHSH and LQKENI. This CDR3 is 15 amino acids long. The CDR3 region has the DNA TGTGCCAGCTCATCTGGACAGGGGGCTAATGAAAAACTGTTTTTT. It yields the protein CASSSGQGANEKLFF. Looking up the rest from reference TRBV18 and TRBJ1-4 gives the full variable domain: NAGVMQNPRHLVRRRGQEARLRCSPMKGHSHVYWYRQLPEEGLKFMVYLQKENIIDESGMPKERFSAEFPKEGPSILRIQQVVRGDSAAYFCASSSGQGANEKLFFGSGTQLSVL.

This sequence joins TRBV19 and TRBJ2-5; D gene ambiguous. The germline gives CDR1 LNHDA, CDR2 SQIVND (reference sequence). This CDR3 is built from 14 residues. Trimming removed 4 bases at V and 2 bases at J, with 11 bases between. The DNA of the CDR3 is TGTGCCAGTAGTAGGTTGAGCGCTCAAGAGACCCAGTACTTC. Translated, it gives CASSRLSAQETQYF.

The rearrangement uses TRBV5-4 and TRBJ1-2, with TRBD1 identical over 10 bases. CDR1 and CDR2 from the germline V gene are SGHNT and YYREEE (reference sequence). The trim removed 4 bases at V and 4 bases at J, leaving 10 bases unmatched. The CDR3 runs 16 residues. This CDR3 is CASSRADRGQGYGYTF. DNA of the CDR3: TGTGCCAGCAGCCGAGCCGACAGGGGGCAAGGCTATGGCTACACCTTC.

This clone showed up just a few times. V is TRBV7-9 and J is TRBJ1-4; D is unclear. V shed 1 base and J shed 5 bases, with 8 bases lying between them. The V gene's germline CDR1 is SEHNR and CDR2 FQNEAQ (reference sequence). CDR3 size: 14 residues. The CDR3 spells CASSLGGSNEKLFF. CDR3 nucleotides: TGTGCCAGCAGCTTAGGGGGATCAAATGAAAAACTGTTTTTT.

CDR3 coding DNA: TGTGCCAGTAGTATAGATCTGAGGCAGGGAAACACCGGGGAGCTGTTTTTT. It specifies CASSIDLRQGNTGELFF. The chain couples TRBV19 to TRBJ2-2; D is perhaps TRBD1 (5 bases). Looked up from germline, CDR1 is LNHDA and CDR2 is SQIVND (reference sequence). V gave up 0 bases and J gave up 2 bases, with 13 bases separating them. The CDR3 runs 17 residues.

This rearrangement joins TRBV7-2 to TRBJ2-5, with 7 bases aligning to TRBD1. The CDR3 totals 15 residues. V trimming: 5 bases; J trimming: 5 bases; junction bases outside the gene matches: 11. Germline V lookup: CDR1 SGHTA, CDR2 FQGNSA. CDR3 region: CASSPGGASWETQYF. CDR3 bases: TGTGCCAGCAGCCCAGGGGGAGCTAGCTGGGAGACCCAGTACTTC.

The sample holds one count of this clone. The chain couples TRBV7-9 to TRBJ1-4; D not certain. The CDR3 runs 14 residues. The germline V gene encodes CDR1 SEHNR and CDR2 FQNEAQ (reference sequence). Trimming stripped 1 base from V and 8 bases from J, with 11 bases between. CDR3 bases: TGTGCCAGCAGCTTAGGTCTGGGAAACGAAAAACTGTTTTTT. Its protein product is CASSLGLGNEKLFF.

The chain couples TRBV5-1 to TRBJ2-5; D is ambiguous. Germline assignment: CDR1 SGHRS and CDR2 YFSETQ. The CDR3 extends over 13 amino acids. The V end lost 3 bases, the J end lost 5 bases, and 11 bases lay between the germline ends. In nucleotides, the CDR3 is TGCGCCAGCAGCTCCCGGGCCCAGGAGACCCAGTACTTC. Protein product: CASSSRAQETQYF.

This chain joins TRBV2 and TRBJ1-5; perhaps TRBD1 as D (5 bases). V lost 1 base, J lost 7 bases, and 8 bases lay in between. The CDR3 contains 13 residues. In germline, CDR1 is SNHLY, CDR2 FYNNEI. In nucleotides, the CDR3 is TGTGCCAGCAGTGAAGAGGGGAGGCAGCCCCAGCATTTT. This translates into CASSEEGRQPQHF.

This chain uses TRBV3-1 (or the pseudogene TRBV3-2) with TRBJ2-3; D unresolved. Trimming shortened V by 3 bases and J by 3 bases, and 7 bases separated the two germline ends. From germline, CDR1 is LGHDT and CDR2 YNNKEL (reference sequence). This CDR3 is 13 amino acids long. The CDR3 sequence is CASSHWATDTQYF. The CDR3 DNA reads as TGTGCCAGCAGCCATTGGGCGACAGATACGCAGTATTTT.

The sample holds one count of this clone. This rearrangement joins TRBV11-2 to TRBJ1-4; 7 nucleotides match TRBD1. V shed 5 bases, J shed 8 bases, and the junction held 8 bases outside the gene matches. The V gene's germline CDR1 is SGHAT and CDR2 FQNNGV. The CDR3 consists of 14 residues. The CDR3 loop is CASSRPTGYEKLFF. CDR3 DNA sequence: TGTGCCAGCAGCCGACCGACAGGGTACGAAAAACTGTTTTTT.

V is TRBV24-1 and J is TRBJ2-3; no clear D gene. Germline CDR1 reads KGHDR; CDR2 reads SFDVKD. V gave up 5 bases and J gave up 0 bases, with 14 bases separating them. This CDR3 region has 16 residues. CDR3 region: CATSALDGASTDTQYF. CDR3 nucleotides: TGTGCCACCAGTGCCTTGGACGGCGCTAGCACAGATACGCAGTATTTT.

CDR3 bases: TGTGCCAGCCAGATGAACACTGAAGCTTTCTTT. It yields the protein CASQMNTEAFF. This chain links TRBV28 with TRBJ1-1; no reliable D call. This CDR3 has 11 amino acids. The ends were cut back, 8 bases at V and 0 bases at J, with 4 bases in the middle. Germline V gene sequence: CDR1 MDHEN, CDR2 SYDVKM.

With regard to this clone: One base away lies a much larger clone, so this may be a sequencing read error. CDR3 DNA: TGTGCCAGCAGCTTAGGGGCAGGGCGTCAGCCCCAGCATTTT. Protein sequence: CASSLGAGRQPQHF. The chain recombines TRBV7-2 with TRBJ1-5; D possibly corresponds to TRBD1 (5 bases). Germline CDR1 reads SGHTA; CDR2 reads FQGNSA. The V end lost 1 base, the J end lost 6 bases, and 10 bases lay between the germline ends. This CDR3 region has 14 residues.

The chain links TRBV20-1 to TRBJ2-7; D may be TRBD2 (5 bases). Germline lookup yields CDR1 DFQATT and CDR2 SNEGSKA (reference sequence). The ends were cut back, 6 bases at V and 4 bases at J, with 10 bases in the middle. CDR3 length: 11 amino acids. For the CDR3, the DNA is TGCAGTGCGTTGTCGGGATACGAGCAGTACGTC. Translated: CSALSGYEQYV.

The V gene is TRBV6-2 or TRBV6-3, the J gene TRBJ2-5; a possible D gene is TRBD2 (6 bases). Germline values: CDR1 MNHEY, CDR2 SVGEGT. Trimming cost V 6 bases and J 1 base, with 15 bases left between them. The CDR3 is 15 amino acids. CDR3 protein: CASSRRRGFQETQYF. The CDR3 bases are TGTGCCAGCAGCCGACGCCGGGGGTTCCAAGAGACCCAGTACTTC.

This rearrangement joins TRBV6-2 or TRBV6-3 to TRBJ1-5; the match to TRBD1 covers 10 bases. With 6 bases clipped from V and 6 bases from J, the junction kept 8 bases outside the gene matches. This CDR3 contains 15 residues. CDR1 and CDR2 from the germline V gene are MNHEY and SVGEGT. CDR3 in amino acids: CASSPRGQGTQPQHF. Here the CDR3 DNA reads TGTGCCAGCAGCCCCCGGGGACAGGGGACTCAGCCCCAGCATTTT.

The CDR3, as DNA: TGCAGCGCGGACAGGGAAGGCTATGGCTACACCTTC. Protein product: CSADREGYGYTF. The J gene is TRBJ1-2, the V gene TRBV29-1, with 8 positions matching TRBD1. Germline lookup yields CDR1 SQVTM and CDR2 ANQGSEA. The CDR3 consists of 12 residues. With V trimmed by 7 bases and J by 4 bases, 5 bases remained unmatched.

The chain combines TRBV5-1 with TRBJ1-2, with TRBD1 as a possible D gene (5 bases). The CDR3 totals 14 residues. Deletions cut 0 bases from V and 0 bases from J, with 6 bases between. Germline V gene data show CDR1 as SGHRS and CDR2 as YFSETQ. CDR3 residues: CASSLEQANYGYTF. The CDR3 DNA reads as TGCGCCAGCAGCTTGGAACAGGCTAACTATGGCTACACCTTC.

The gene calls are TRBV9 and TRBJ1-6, with D possibly being TRBD1 (6 bases). Germline values: CDR1 SGDLS, CDR2 YYNGEE. The germline V and J ends were trimmed by 1 base and 4 bases, with 9 bases remaining between them. The CDR3 loop spans 15 amino acids. The CDR3 is CASSVTGHYNSPLHF. CDR3 coding DNA: TGTGCCAGCAGCGTAACGGGACATTATAATTCACCCCTCCACTTT.

This clone was picked up one time. J is TRBJ1-5 and V is TRBV7-2, with unresolved D. The germline gives CDR1 SGHTA, CDR2 FQGNSA. CDR3 length: 15 amino acids. The ends were cut back, 5 bases at V and 9 bases at J, with 20 bases in the middle. The CDR3 sequence: CASSTDGRSSGPQHF. In DNA form, the CDR3 reads TGTGCCAGCAGCACAGACGGGAGGAGTTCGGGGCCCCAGCATTTT.

Written as DNA, the CDR3 is TGCGCCAGCAGCCCCAGAGGGACAGACAACTATGGCTACACCTTC. Translating gives CASSPRGTDNYGYTF. The V gene is TRBV5-1, the J gene TRBJ1-2; TRBD1 matches at 7 bases. The CDR3 runs to 15 residues. The ends lost 4 bases at V and 2 bases at J; junction bases unmatched: 8. Per the germline V gene, CDR1 is SGHRS and CDR2 is YFSETQ.